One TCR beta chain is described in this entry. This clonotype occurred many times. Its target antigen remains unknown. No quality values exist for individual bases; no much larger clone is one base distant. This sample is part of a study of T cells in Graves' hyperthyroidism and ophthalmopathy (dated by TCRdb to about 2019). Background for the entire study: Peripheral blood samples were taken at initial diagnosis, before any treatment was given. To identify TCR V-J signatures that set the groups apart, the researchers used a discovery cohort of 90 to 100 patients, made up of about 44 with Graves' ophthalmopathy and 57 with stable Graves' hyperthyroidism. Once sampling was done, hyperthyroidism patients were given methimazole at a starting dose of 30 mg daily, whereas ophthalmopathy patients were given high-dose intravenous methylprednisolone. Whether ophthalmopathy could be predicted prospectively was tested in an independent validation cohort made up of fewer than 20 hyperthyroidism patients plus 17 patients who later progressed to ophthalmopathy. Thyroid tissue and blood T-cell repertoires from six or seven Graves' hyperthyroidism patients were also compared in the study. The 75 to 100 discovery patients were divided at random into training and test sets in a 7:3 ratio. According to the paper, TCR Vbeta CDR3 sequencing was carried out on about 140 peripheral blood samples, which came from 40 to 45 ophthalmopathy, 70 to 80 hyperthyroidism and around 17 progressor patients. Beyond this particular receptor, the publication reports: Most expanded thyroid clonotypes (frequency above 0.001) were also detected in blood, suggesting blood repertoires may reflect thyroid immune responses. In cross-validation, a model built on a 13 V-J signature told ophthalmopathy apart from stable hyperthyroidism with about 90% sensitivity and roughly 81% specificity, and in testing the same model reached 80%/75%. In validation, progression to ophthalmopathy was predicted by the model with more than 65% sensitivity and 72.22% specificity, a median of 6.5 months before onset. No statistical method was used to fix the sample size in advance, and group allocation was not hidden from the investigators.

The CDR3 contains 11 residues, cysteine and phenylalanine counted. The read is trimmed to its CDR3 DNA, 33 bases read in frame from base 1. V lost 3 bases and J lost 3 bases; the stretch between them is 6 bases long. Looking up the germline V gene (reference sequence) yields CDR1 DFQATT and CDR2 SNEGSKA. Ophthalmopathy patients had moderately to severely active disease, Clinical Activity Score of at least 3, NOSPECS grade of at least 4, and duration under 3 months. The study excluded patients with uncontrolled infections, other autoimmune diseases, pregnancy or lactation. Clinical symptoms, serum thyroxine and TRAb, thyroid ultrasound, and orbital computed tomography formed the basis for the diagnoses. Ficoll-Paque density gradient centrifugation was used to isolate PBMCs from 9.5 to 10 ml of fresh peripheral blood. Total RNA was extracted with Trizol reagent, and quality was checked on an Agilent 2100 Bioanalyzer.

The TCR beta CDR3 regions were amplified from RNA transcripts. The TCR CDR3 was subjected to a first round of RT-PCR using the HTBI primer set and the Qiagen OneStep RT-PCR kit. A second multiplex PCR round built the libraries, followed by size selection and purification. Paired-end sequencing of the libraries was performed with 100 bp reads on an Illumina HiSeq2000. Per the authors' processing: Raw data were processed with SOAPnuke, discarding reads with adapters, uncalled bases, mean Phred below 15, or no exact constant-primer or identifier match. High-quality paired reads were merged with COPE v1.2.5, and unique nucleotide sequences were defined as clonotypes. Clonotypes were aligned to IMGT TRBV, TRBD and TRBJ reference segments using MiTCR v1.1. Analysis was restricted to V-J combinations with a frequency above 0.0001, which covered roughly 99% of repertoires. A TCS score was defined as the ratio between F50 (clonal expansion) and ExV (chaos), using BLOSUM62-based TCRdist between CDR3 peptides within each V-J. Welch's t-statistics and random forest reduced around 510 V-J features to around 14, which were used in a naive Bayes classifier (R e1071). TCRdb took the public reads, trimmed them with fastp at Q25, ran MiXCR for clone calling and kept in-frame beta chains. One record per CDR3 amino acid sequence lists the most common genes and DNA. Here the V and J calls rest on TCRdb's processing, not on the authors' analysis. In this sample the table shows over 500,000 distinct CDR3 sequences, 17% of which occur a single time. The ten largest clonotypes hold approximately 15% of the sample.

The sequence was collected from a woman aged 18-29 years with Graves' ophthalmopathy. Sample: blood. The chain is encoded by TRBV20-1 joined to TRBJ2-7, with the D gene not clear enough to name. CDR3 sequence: CSARPDYEQYF. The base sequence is TGCAGTGCTAGGCCGGACTACGAGCAGTACTTC.